The present TCR beta chain was sequenced within a study of blood T cell repertoires in COVID-19. The overall study: PBMCs, B-cell-depleted T cells, or T cells were the source of the cDNA or gDNA that made up the material.

Methods used by the authors: Estimation of nucleated cell counts relied on the amplification of reference gene primers. TCRdb keeps only in-frame clones here, not all; method: immunoSEQ multiplex PCR. From that table come the V and J calls and clone size; the DNA was used to work out D and trimming. Among roughly 160,000 clones, approximately 84% were seen once, and the ten largest hold about 5.8%. Trimming cost V 2 bases and J 1 base, with 6 bases left between them. CDR1 and CDR2 (germline): LGHNT, FRNRAP. The CDR3 has 14 amino acids. Participants' reported clinical history set cohort assignment. The sequence derives from a woman in her 40s with acute COVID-19. This chain uses TRBV12-5 with TRBJ1-5; D call uncertain. The sample taken for sequencing was PBMCs or T cells enriched from blood (not recorded which). The DNA for the CDR3 is TGTGCTAGTGGTTTGAACACAAGCAATCAGCCCCAGCATTTT. Its protein product is CASGLNTSNQPQHF.